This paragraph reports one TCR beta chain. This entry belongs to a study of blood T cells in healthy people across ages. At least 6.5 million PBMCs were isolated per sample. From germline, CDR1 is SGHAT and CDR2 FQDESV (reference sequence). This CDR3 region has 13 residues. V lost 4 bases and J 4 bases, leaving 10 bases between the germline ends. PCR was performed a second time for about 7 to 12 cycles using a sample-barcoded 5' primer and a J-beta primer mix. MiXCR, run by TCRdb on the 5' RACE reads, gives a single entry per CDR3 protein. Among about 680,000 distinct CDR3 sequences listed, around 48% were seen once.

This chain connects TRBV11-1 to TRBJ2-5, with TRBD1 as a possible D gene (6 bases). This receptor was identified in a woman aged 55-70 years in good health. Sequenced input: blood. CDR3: CASSYGTRETQYF. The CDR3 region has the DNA TGTGCCAGCAGCTACGGGACAAGAGAGACCCAGTACTTC. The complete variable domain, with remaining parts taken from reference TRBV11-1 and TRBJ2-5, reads EAEVAQSPRYKITEKSQAVAFWCDPISGHATLYWYRQILGQGPELLVQFQDESVVDDSQLPKDRFSAERLKGVDSTLKIQPAELGDSAMYLCASSYGTRETQYFGPGTRLLVL.